Listed below are T cell receptor beta chains from one sample, sequenced in a study of cytomegalovirus exposure and HLA in healthy donors. Method: immunoSEQ multiplex PCR; TCRdb's copy keeps in-frame clones and lacks some. The data show some 160,000 clones, around 80% seen once. Sequenced material: PBMCs. These receptors originate from a male donor in good health and CMV-seropositive. CDR3s include the opening cysteine and the closing phenylalanine or tryptophan. Fields, in order: D gene, J gene, clone size, V gene, CDR3 DNA, CDR3 protein. The D gene is left open where the match is weak. Rows may omit the clone size; those that give it use once, few, many or a size class.

NA | TRBJ2-1 | once | TRBV4-2 | TGTGCCAGCAGCCAAGTCACAGGTGAGCAGTTCTTC | CASSQVTGEQFF
NA | TRBJ2-1 | NA | TRBV5-1 | TGCGCCAGCAGCTTGGTCCGGGGTGAGCAGTTCTTC | CASSLVRGEQFF
TRBD2 | TRBJ2-1 | NA | TRBV30 | TGTGCCTGGAGATTGGCGGGGGTTCTATACAATGAGCAGTTCTTC | CAWRLAGVLYNEQFF
NA | TRBJ2-1 | once | TRBV7-6 | TGTGCCAGCAGCTCGGGGTCCTACAATGAGCAGTTCTTC | CASSSGSYNEQFF
NA | TRBJ2-7 | once | TRBV13 | TGTGCCAGCAGCTTAGGGAGCTCCTACGAGCAGTACTTC | CASSLGSSYEQYF
TRBD1 | TRBJ2-7 | few | TRBV18 | TGTGCCAGCTCACCTTCTCCGACAGGGGCGGGCGAGCAGTACTTC | CASSPSPTGAGEQYF
NA | TRBJ2-7 | NA | TRBV6-6 | TGTGCCAGCACCAATGGGGGCCTACACTCCTACGAGCAGTACTTC | CASTNGGLHSYEQYF
NA | TRBJ2-2 | NA | TRBV30 | TGTGCCTGGAGTGTACTACAGGGAACCGGGGAGCTGTTTTTT | CAWSVLQGTGELFF
TRBD1 | TRBJ1-1 | NA | TRBV30 | TGTGCCTGGCTGAGACAGGGGGAGAACACTGAAGCTTTCTTT | CAWLRQGENTEAFF
NA | TRBJ2-5 | NA | TRBV11-2 | TGTGCCAGCAGCTTAGGGGTAGCGCCCCTACAAGAGACCCAGTACTTC | CASSLGVAPLQETQYF
TRBD2 | TRBJ2-7 | NA | TRBV13 | TGTGCCAGCACGTCGGGGGGAGGTGGGGACGAGCAGTACTTC | CASTSGGGGDEQYF
NA | TRBJ1-1 | NA | TRBV5-1 | TGCGCCAGCAGGGCATCACAGTCGAACACTGAAGCTTTCTTT | CASRASQSNTEAFF